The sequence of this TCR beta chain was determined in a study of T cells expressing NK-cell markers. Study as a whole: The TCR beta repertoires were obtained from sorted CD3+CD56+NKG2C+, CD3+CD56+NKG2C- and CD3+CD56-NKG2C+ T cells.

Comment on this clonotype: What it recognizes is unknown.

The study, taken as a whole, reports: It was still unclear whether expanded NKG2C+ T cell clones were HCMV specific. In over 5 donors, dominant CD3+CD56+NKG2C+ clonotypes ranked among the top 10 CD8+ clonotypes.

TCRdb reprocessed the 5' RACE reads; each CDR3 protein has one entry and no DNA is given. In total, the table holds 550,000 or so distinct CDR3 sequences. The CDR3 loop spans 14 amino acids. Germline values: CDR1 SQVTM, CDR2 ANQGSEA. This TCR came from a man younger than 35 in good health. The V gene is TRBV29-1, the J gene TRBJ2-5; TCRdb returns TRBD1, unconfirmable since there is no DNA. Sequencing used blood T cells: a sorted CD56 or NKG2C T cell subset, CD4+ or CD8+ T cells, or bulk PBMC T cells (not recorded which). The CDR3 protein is CSATGGLAYETQYF. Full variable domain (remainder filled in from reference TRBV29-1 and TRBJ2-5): SAVISQKPSRDICQRGTSLTIQCQVDSQVTMMFWYRQQPGQSLTLIATANQGSEATYESGFVIDKFPISRPNLTFSTLTVSNMSPEDSSIYLCSATGGLAYETQYFGPGTRLLVL.